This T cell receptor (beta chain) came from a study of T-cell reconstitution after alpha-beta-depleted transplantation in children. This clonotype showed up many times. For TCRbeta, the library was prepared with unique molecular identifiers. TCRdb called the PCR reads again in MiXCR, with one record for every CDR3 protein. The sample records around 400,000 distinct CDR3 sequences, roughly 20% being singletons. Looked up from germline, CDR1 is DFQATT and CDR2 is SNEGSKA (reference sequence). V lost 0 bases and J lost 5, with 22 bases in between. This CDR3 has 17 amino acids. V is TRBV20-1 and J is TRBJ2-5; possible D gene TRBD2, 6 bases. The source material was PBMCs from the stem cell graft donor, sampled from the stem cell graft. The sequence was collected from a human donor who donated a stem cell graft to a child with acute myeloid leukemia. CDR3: CSARDRPGRMPWETQYF. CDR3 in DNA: TGCAGTGCTAGAGATAGGCCTGGGAGGATGCCTTGGGAGACCCAGTACTTC.